What follows are 7 T cell receptor beta chains derived from one specimen sequenced in a study of vaccination effects on CD4 cells after COVID-19. Sequencing followed a ViraFEST assay step that expanded antigen-specific CD4+ T cells with viral peptide pools. CD4+ T cells were isolated after about nine days of culture. By PCR, the person was confirmed to have had SARS-CoV-2 infection between March and December 2020. Profiling relied on immunoSEQ multiplex PCR, and the TCRdb table lists in-frame clones only, not all of them. This sample has approximately 29,000 clones, with 55% to 75% found just once. No antigen is known for these receptors. The sample here was CD4+ T cells from PBMCs cultured with a peptide pool, taken before COVID-19 vaccination. The receptors were gathered from a human donor who had a prior SARS-CoV-2 infection.

Here the CDR3 reads CASGFYGETQYF. Written as DNA, the CDR3 is TGTGCCAGCGGATTTTACGGGGAGACCCAGTACTTC. The chain recombines TRBV3-1 (or the pseudogene TRBV3-2) with TRBJ2-5; D gene unclear. Germline CDR1 LGHDT, CDR2 YNNKEL (reference sequence). This CDR3 spans 12 amino acids. The germline V and J ends were trimmed by 8 bases and 5 bases, with 12 bases remaining between them.

This clone came up a few times. The chain combines TRBV19 with TRBJ1-1; D uncertain. The CDR3 has 13 amino acids. Germline values: CDR1 LNHDA, CDR2 SQIVND (reference sequence). Deletions cut 6 bases from V and 1 base from J, with 9 bases between. CDR3 sequence: CASSVQRNTEAFF. The DNA of the CDR3 is TGTGCCAGTAGCGTACAGAGGAACACTGAAGCTTTCTTT.

This clone came up once. V usage is TRBV7-9 and J usage is TRBJ2-1; D might be TRBD1 or TRBD2, each matching 5 bases. The CDR3 spans 17 residues. Germline-derived CDR1 and CDR2 are SEHNR and FQNEAQ (reference sequence). With 5 bases removed from V and 0 bases from J, the gap between germline ends came to 17 bases. The CDR3 here is CASSRPGRPSSYNEQFF. In DNA form, the CDR3 reads TGTGCCAGCAGCCGCCCGGGACGTCCAAGCTCCTACAATGAGCAGTTCTTC.

This chain joins TRBV4-1 and TRBJ2-3, with D uncertain. The CDR3 covers 16 residues. Per germline, CDR1 MGHRA and CDR2 YSYEKL. V shed 5 bases and J shed 0 bases, with 15 bases lying between them. The CDR3 nucleotides read TGCGCCAGCAGCATAACAAGTGCAGGAAGCACAGATACGCAGTATTTT. Translation gives CASSITSAGSTDTQYF.

The CDR3 bases are TGTGCCAGCGCGCAACGGGCAGGCAGCTACGAGCAGTACTTC. Translating it yields CASAQRAGSYEQYF. The chain joins TRBV27 to TRBJ2-7; the D is unclear. In germline, CDR1 is MNHEY, CDR2 SMNVEV (reference sequence). Trimming shortened V by 8 bases and J by 3 bases, and 17 bases separated the two germline ends. CDR3 length: 14 residues.

This clone was seen only once. CDR3 amino acids: CASSPGPNQPQHF. Here the CDR3 DNA reads TGCGCCAGCAGTCCAGGGCCTAATCAGCCCCAGCATTTT. The chain couples TRBV4-3 to TRBJ1-5; D may be TRBD1 (5 bases). Germline V CDR1 and CDR2: LGHNA, YSLEER. Trimming removed 6 bases at V and 4 bases at J, with 10 bases between. The CDR3 is made up of 13 amino acids.

This clone was seen more than once but under ten times. The rearrangement joins TRBV29-1 to TRBJ2-1, with a tentative D call TRBD2 (6 bases). CDR3 length: 14 amino acids. The germline V gene has CDR1 SQVTM and CDR2 ANQGSEA. V shed 4 bases and J shed 5 bases, with 15 bases lying between them. The CDR3 DNA reads as TGCAGCGTTGCCTGGCTAGCGAGAGACAATGAGCAGTTCTTC. This sequence encodes CSVAWLARDNEQFF.